This T cell receptor beta chain was sequenced during a study of T-cell reconstitution after alpha-beta-depleted transplantation in children. This clonotype has a handful of counts. Its matching antigen is unknown. Notes on the study in general: Diversity and T-cell counts at one year after transplant derived mostly from new T cells. Several hundred rapidly expanded clones from non-depleted graft cells reportedly supplied alpha-beta T cells about two months post-transplant. Some patients' high day-60 TCRbeta diversity was attributed to recipient cells surviving conditioning.

It was with unique molecular identifiers that the TCRbeta library was prepared. TCRdb fed the PCR reads into MiXCR, producing one record per CDR3 protein. Of a few hundred thousand distinct CDR3 sequences listed, around 27% are singletons. The ends were cut back, 8 bases at V and 5 bases at J, with 18 bases in the middle. The CDR3 spans 14 residues. Germline CDR1 SEHNR, CDR2 FQNEAQ (reference sequence). Material: PBMCs, obtained before TCRalphabeta/CD19-depleted stem cell transplant. The chain uses TRBV7-9 and TRBJ2-5; possibly TRBD1 or TRBD2 for D (6 bases each). The clonotype was recovered from a boy under three years old with Wiskott-Aldrich syndrome, due to receive a stem cell transplant. CDR3 in DNA: TGTGCCAGCCTAGGAGGGGGTATCGGGGAGACCCAGTACTTC. Translating it yields CASLGGGIGETQYF.